The 15 T cell receptor beta chains below all came from one sample that was sequenced in a study of cytomegalovirus exposure and HLA in healthy donors. Amplification used 60 Vbeta primers and 13 Jbeta primers. Generated by immunoSEQ multiplex PCR, the TCRdb table keeps only in-frame clones and is missing some. The repertoire holds more than 85,000 clones, with about three quarters as singletons. The specimen was PBMCs. Receptor source: a male donor in good health and CMV-seronegative.

This chain uses TRBV2 with TRBJ1-6; D is uncertain. CDR1 and CDR2 (germline): SNHLY, FYNNEI. V was pared by 5 bases and J by 5 bases, with 10 bases between. This CDR3 has 14 residues. DNA of the CDR3: TGTGCCAGCAGTAAATCTAGGAATAATTCACCCCTCCACTTT. This codes for CASSKSRNNSPLHF.

This clone occurred once. This chain uses TRBV7-3 with TRBJ2-7; 7 bases are shared with TRBD1. The CDR3 runs 15 residues. V shed 5 bases and J 5 bases; nucleotides not matched to a gene: 12. Germline V gene data show CDR1 as SGHTA and CDR2 as FQGTGA. Written as DNA, the CDR3 is TGTGCCAGCAGCCAAGACAGGGTGGGTGTCCACGAGCAGTACTTC. This sequence encodes CASSQDRVGVHEQYF. Combining the CDR3 with reference TRBV7-3 and TRBJ2-7 gives the whole variable domain GAGVSQTPSNKVTEKGKYVELRCDPISGHTALYWYRQSLGQGPEFLIYFQGTGAADDSGLPNDRFFAVRPEGSVSTLKIQRTERGDSAVYLCASSQDRVGVHEQYFGPGTRLTVT.

This clone was counted only a few times. The CDR3 is CASTSEGGSGNTIYF. The CDR3 DNA is TGCGCCAGCACCTCGGAGGGGGGGTCTGGAAACACCATATATTTT. The rearrangement joins TRBV5-1 to TRBJ1-3, with a tentative D call TRBD1 (6 bases). Trimming took off 6 bases at V and 1 base at J, with 14 bases between the two ends. CDR3 length: 15 amino acids. Looked up from germline, CDR1 is SGHRS and CDR2 is YFSETQ.

This chain joins TRBV7-9 and TRBJ1-5, with no clear D. This CDR3 region has 12 residues. Germline V gene lookup returns CDR1 SEHNR and CDR2 FQNEAQ (reference sequence). V was clipped by 5 bases and J by 5 bases, with 7 bases between them. The CDR3 loop reads CASSLNYQPQHF. The CDR3 DNA sequence: TGTGCCAGCAGCCTCAACTATCAGCCCCAGCATTTT.

This rearrangement joins TRBV13 to TRBJ2-5; 15 nucleotides agree with TRBD2. Germline V gene sequence: CDR1 PRHDT, CDR2 FYEKMQ (reference sequence). Trimming removed 5 bases from V and 10 bases from J; junction bases left unmatched: 11. CDR3 length: 16 residues. Here the CDR3 reads CASSPPGLAGGYFQYF. In DNA form, the CDR3 reads TGTGCCAGCAGCCCGCCCGGACTAGCGGGGGGGTATTTCCAGTACTTC.

This clone has at least ten counts. The chain carries TRBV2 and TRBJ2-7; 11 bases fit TRBD2. Losses at the gene ends were 5 bases for V and 4 bases for J; bases not matched to a gene: 4. Germline V CDR1 and CDR2: SNHLY, FYNNEI. The CDR3 covers 14 residues. Here the CDR3 DNA reads TGTGCCAGCAGTCCCGGGACTAGCGGTTACGAGCAGTACTTC. This codes for CASSPGTSGYEQYF. The whole variable domain, filled in from reference TRBV2 and TRBJ2-7, reads EPEVTQTPSHQVTQMGQEVILRCVPISNHLYFYWYRQILGQKVEFLVSFYNNEISEKSEIFDDQFSVERPDGSNFTLKIRSTKLEDSAMYFCASSPGTSGYEQYFGPGTRLTVT.

The chain recombines TRBV7-9 with TRBJ2-1; 9 bases map to TRBD2. Germline V lookup: CDR1 SEHNR, CDR2 FQNEAQ (reference sequence). CDR3 size: 15 residues. V lost 5 bases and J lost 8; bases outside the gene matches: 10. The CDR3 region has the DNA TGTGCCAGCAGCCAGACTAGCGGTGTTGGGCATGAGCAGTTCTTC. It yields the protein CASSQTSGVGHEQFF. The variable domain in full, completed from reference TRBV7-9 and TRBJ2-1, reads DTGVSQNPRHKITKRGQNVTFRCDPISEHNRLYWYRQTLGQGPEFLTYFQNEAQLEKSRLLSDRFSAERPKGSFSTLEIQRTEQGDSAMYLCASSQTSGVGHEQFFGPGTRLTVL.

This sequence joins TRBV7-2 and TRBJ2-7, with TRBD1 identical over 8 bases. The V and J ends lost 5 bases and 6 bases, in that order; junction bases with no gene match: 3. CDR1 and CDR2 from the germline V gene are SGHTA and FQGNSA. This CDR3 comprises 12 residues. CDR3 DNA: TGTGCCAGCAGCGCGACAGGGGCCGAGCAGTACTTC. Encoded protein: CASSATGAEQYF.

This clone was seen once. The genes are TRBV9 and TRBJ1-6, with TRBD1 matching over 9 bases. CDR3 size: 13 residues. After removal of 3 bases from V and 8 bases from J, the junction contained 0 bases not matched to a gene. Germline loops: CDR1 SGDLS, CDR2 YYNGEE. In DNA, the CDR3 is TGTGCCAGCAGCGGGACAGGGGATTCACCCCTCCACTTT. Its translation: CASSGTGDSPLHF.

This chain joins TRBV30 and TRBJ2-1; 14 nucleotides agree with TRBD2. Unmatched junction bases numbered 1, after V lost 2 bases and J lost 4 bases. Germline lookup yields CDR1 GTSNPN and CDR2 SVGIG (reference sequence). This CDR3 spans 15 amino acids. The CDR3 loop reads CAWSRLAGGYNEQFF. The CDR3 DNA follows: TGTGCCTGGAGTCGACTAGCGGGAGGGTACAATGAGCAGTTCTTC.

The rearrangement links TRBV7-6 to TRBJ2-1; 9 bases map to TRBD2. The germline CDR1 and CDR2 sequences are SGHVS and FNYEAQ. The ends lost 2 bases at V and 7 bases at J; junction bases unmatched: 6. The CDR3 totals 15 residues. Here the CDR3 DNA reads TGTGCCAGCAGCTTATGGGCGGGGGGGGAAAATGAGCAGTTCTTC. It is translated as CASSLWAGGENEQFF.

The V and J genes are TRBV15 and TRBJ2-5; 9 positions agree with TRBD1. The DNA end is more similar to TRBJ2-7, so the J call may be wrong. The V gene's germline CDR1 is LNHNV and CDR2 YYDKDF (reference sequence). CDR3 size: 14 residues. CDR3 amino acids: CATSRDRGSYEQYF. CDR3 bases: TGTGCCACCAGCAGGGACAGGGGTTCCTACGAGCAGTACTTC.

CDR3 residues: CASSLTSGSNEQYF. The DNA for the CDR3 is TGCGCCAGCAGCTTGACTAGCGGGAGTAACGAGCAGTACTTC. This sequence joins TRBV5-1 and TRBJ2-7, with 11 nucleotides matching TRBD2. CDR1 and CDR2 from the germline V gene are SGHRS and YFSETQ. V was clipped by 1 base and J by 5 bases; unmatched bases: 2. The CDR3 is made up of 14 amino acids.

The chain recombines TRBV7-2 with TRBJ1-4; no reliable D call. Germline V gene sequence: CDR1 SGHTA, CDR2 FQGNSA. The V gene lost 5 bases and the J gene lost 6 bases, with 13 bases spanning the gap. This CDR3 is 14 amino acids long. This chain's CDR3 is CASSARGRDEKLFF. Here the CDR3 DNA reads TGTGCCAGCAGCGCGCGCGGCCGGGATGAAAAACTGTTTTTT.

This sequence joins TRBV7-9 and TRBJ1-1; a weak D match, TRBD1 (6 bases). This CDR3 has 12 residues. Trimming removed 4 bases from V and 6 bases from J, with 9 bases in between. Germline lookup yields CDR1 SEHNR and CDR2 FQNEAQ (reference sequence). The CDR3 spells CASSSDRSEAFF. The CDR3 DNA follows: TGTGCCAGCAGCTCGGACAGATCTGAAGCTTTCTTT.